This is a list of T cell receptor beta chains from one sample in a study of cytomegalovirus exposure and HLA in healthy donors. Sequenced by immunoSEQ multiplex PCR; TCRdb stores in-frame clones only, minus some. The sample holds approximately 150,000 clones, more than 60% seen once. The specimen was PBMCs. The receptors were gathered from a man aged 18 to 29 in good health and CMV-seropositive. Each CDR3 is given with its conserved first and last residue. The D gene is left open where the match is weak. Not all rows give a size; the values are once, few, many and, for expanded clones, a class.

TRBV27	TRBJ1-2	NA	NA	CAGRGECRPRGHTF	TGTGCCGGCCGGGGGGAGTGCCGACCAAGGGGCCACACCTTC
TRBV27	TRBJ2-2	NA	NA	CASSLDGKPGELFF	TGTGCCAGCAGTTTGGACGGGAAGCCCGGGGAGCTGTTTTTT
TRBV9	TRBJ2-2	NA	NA	CASSVGGRLTGELFF	TGTGCCAGCAGCGTAGGGGGGAGGTTGACCGGGGAGCTGTTTTTT
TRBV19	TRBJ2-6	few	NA	CASSIENSGANVLTF	TGTGCCAGTAGTATTGAGAACTCTGGGGCCAACGTCCTGACTTTC
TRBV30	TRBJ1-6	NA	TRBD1	CAWDRVYNSPLHF	TGTGCCTGGGACAGGGTCTATAATTCACCCCTCCACTTT
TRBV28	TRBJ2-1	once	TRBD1	CASSPDRATYNEQFF	TGTGCCAGCAGCCCAGACAGGGCGACCTACAATGAGCAGTTCTTC
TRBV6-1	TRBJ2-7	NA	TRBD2	CASKGREYEQYF	TGTGCCAGCAAGGGGAGGGAATACGAGCAGTACTTC
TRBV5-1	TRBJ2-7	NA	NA	CASSLGGMEQYF	TGCGCCAGCAGCTTAGGAGGAATGGAGCAGTACTTC
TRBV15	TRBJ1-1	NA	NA	CATKGVNTEAFF	TGTGCCACCAAGGGGGTGAACACTGAAGCTTTCTTT
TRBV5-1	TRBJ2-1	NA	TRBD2	CASSLAAGLAGGEQFF	TGCGCCAGCAGCTTGGCCGCGGGACTAGCGGGAGGTGAGCAGTTCTTC
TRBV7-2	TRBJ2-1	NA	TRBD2	CASPSYRGLPGGNEQFF	TGTGCCAGCCCCTCATACCGGGGACTACCAGGTGGCAATGAGCAGTTCTTC
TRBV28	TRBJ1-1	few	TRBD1	CASSRQGALWDTEAFF	TGTGCCAGCAGCCGACAGGGGGCCTTATGGGACACTGAAGCTTTCTTT
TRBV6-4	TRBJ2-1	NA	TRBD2	CASSDSTSASGRANNEQFF	TGTGCCAGCAGTGACTCGACATCTGCTAGCGGGAGGGCTAACAATGAGCAGTTCTTC
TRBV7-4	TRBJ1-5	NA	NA	CASSLRQAGSNQPQHF	TGTGCCAGCAGCCTCAGACAGGCTGGGAGCAATCAGCCCCAGCATTTT
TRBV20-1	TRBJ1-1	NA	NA	CSARYVSEAFF	TGCAGTGCTAGGTATGTCTCTGAAGCTTTCTTT
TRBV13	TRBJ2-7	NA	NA	CASSLPAGNSNEQYF	TGTGCCAGCAGCTTACCGGCGGGGAATTCCAACGAGCAGTACTTC
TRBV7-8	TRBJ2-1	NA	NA	CASSFEVNEQFF	TGTGCCAGCAGCTTTGAGGTGAATGAGCAGTTCTTC
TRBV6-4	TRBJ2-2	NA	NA	CASSDGNSLATGELFF	TGTGCCAGCAGTGACGGAAACTCTCTAGCTACCGGGGAGCTGTTTTTT
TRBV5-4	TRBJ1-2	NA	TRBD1	CASSSPGTGNYGYTF	TGTGCCAGCAGCTCCCCCGGGACAGGGAACTATGGCTACACCTTC
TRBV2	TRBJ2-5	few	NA	CASSEEGWETQYF	TGTGCCAGCAGTGAAGAGGGGTGGGAGACCCAGTACTTC
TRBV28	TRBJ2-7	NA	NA	CASSQQDSYEQYF	TGTGCCAGCAGCCAACAGGATTCCTACGAGCAGTACTTC
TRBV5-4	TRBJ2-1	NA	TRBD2	CASSYRGGGYNEQFF	TGTGCCAGCAGCTACCGTGGGGGGGGATACAATGAGCAGTTCTTC
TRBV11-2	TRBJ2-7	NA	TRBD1	CASSSKIGTGGPYEQYF	TGTGCCAGCAGCTCTAAGATCGGGACAGGGGGACCCTACGAGCAGTACTTC
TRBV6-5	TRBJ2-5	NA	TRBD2	CASSYPGAREETQYF	TGTGCCAGCAGTTATCCGGGAGCGCGGGAGGAGACCCAGTACTTC
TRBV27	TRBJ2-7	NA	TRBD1	CASAYGTGPYEQYF	TGTGCCAGCGCCTACGGGACAGGCCCCTACGAGCAGTACTTC
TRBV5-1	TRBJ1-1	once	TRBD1	CASRQGTLDTEAFF	TGCGCCAGCAGACAGGGGACCCTGGACACTGAAGCTTTCTTT
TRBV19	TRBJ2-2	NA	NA	CASTDSRHAGELFF	TGTGCCAGCACCGACAGTCGACACGCCGGGGAGCTGTTTTTT
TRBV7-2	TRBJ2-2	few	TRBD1	CASSLRTGGINTGELFF	TGTGCCAGCAGCCTACGGACAGGGGGCATAAACACCGGGGAGCTGTTTTTT
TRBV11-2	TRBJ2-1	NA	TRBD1	CASSRRQGAGEYEQFF	TGTGCCAGCAGCCGACGCCAGGGGGCGGGTGAATATGAGCAGTTCTTC
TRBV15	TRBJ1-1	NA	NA	CATSRDREDTEAFF	TGTGCCACCAGCAGAGACAGGGAAGACACTGAAGCTTTCTTT
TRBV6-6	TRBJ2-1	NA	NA	CASSYPSPYNEQFF	TGTGCCAGCAGTTATCCCTCCCCTTACAATGAGCAGTTCTTC